These 14 T cell receptor beta chains came from one sample sequenced in a study of T cell repertoires in ileal Crohn's disease. TCRdb keeps only in-frame clones here, not all; method: immunoSEQ multiplex PCR. The sample lists about 11,000 clones; roughly two thirds were seen once. Specified time point: neoterminal ileum biopsy at postoperative endoscopy, about 6 months after surgery. The sequencing input was ileal tissue. The source of these receptors is an adult with Crohn's disease.

The rearrangement uses TRBV4-3 and TRBJ2-4, with D tentatively TRBD1 (5 bases). Germline V CDR1 and CDR2: LGHNA, YSLEER. Trimming took 0 bases from V and 5 from J, leaving 8 bases between them. This CDR3 is built from 14 residues. The chain's CDR3 is CASSQDVRENIQYF. CDR3 bases: TGCGCCAGCAGCCAAGATGTCAGGGAAAACATTCAGTACTTC.

This clone was observed a few times. Within the sample, other DNA sequences also encode this same CDR3. J is TRBJ1-4 and V is TRBV2; 10 bases line up with TRBD1. The ends lost 5 bases at V and 6 bases at J; junction bases unmatched: 3. Germline V lookup: CDR1 SNHLY, CDR2 FYNNEI. The CDR3 extends over 14 amino acids. DNA of the CDR3: TGTGCCAGCAGTCCGGACAGGGGGGATGAAAAACTGTTTTTT. Encoded protein: CASSPDRGDEKLFF.

The chain combines TRBV6-1 with TRBJ2-7, with 7 bases matching TRBD2. The CDR3 extends over 12 amino acids. Germline V gene lookup returns CDR1 MNHNS and CDR2 SASEGT. The V gene end was trimmed by 8 bases and the J gene end by 5 bases; junction bases not matched to a gene: 6. The CDR3 region has the DNA TGTGCCAGCCTGACTAGCCCCCACGAGCAGTACTTC. This sequence encodes CASLTSPHEQYF.

This clone was seen a handful of times. The chain links TRBV10-3 to TRBJ1-5; 9 bases align to TRBD1. CDR3 length equals 18 residues. Germline V CDR1 and CDR2: ENHRY, SYGVKD. V lost 2 bases to trimming and J lost 0 bases; unmatched junction nucleotides: 8. CDR3 protein: CAISETGTGSYSNQPQHF. DNA for the CDR3: TGTGCCATCAGTGAGACGGGGACAGGGAGTTATAGCAATCAGCCCCAGCATTTT.

This chain uses TRBV4-2 with TRBJ2-3, with 7 bases identical to TRBD2. Germline V CDR1 and CDR2: LGHNA, YNFKEQ. With 2 bases clipped from V and 6 bases from J, the junction kept 11 bases outside the gene matches. The CDR3 sequence is 16 residues long. CDR3 sequence reads: CASSQSGSGTPDTQYF. The CDR3, as DNA: TGTGCCAGCAGCCAATCGGGGAGCGGGACGCCTGATACGCAGTATTTT.

This clone occurred a few times. The junction differs from germline at one of its ends, possibly a read error. The V gene is TRBV7-7, the J gene TRBJ2-7; TRBD2 agrees at 9 bases. Germline-derived CDR1 and CDR2 are SSHAT and FNYEAQ (reference sequence). CDR3 length equals 14 residues. The CDR3 DNA sequence: TGTGCTAGCAGCTTAGGAGCGGGAGGCTACGAGCAGTACTTC. Amino acid sequence: CASSLGAGGYEQYF.

As DNA, the CDR3 is TGTGCCAGCAGCCAAGGGGGCAGGGGCAATCAGCCCCAGCATTTT. This translates into CASSQGGRGNQPQHF. The V and J genes are TRBV4-2 and TRBJ1-5; D might be TRBD1 (5 bases). The CDR3 has 15 residues. The germline V gene has CDR1 LGHNA and CDR2 YNFKEQ. Trimming cost V 1 base and J 2 bases, with 9 bases left between them.

The chain couples TRBV5-1 to TRBJ2-3; TRBD2 might be the D (5 bases). This CDR3 is 16 amino acids long. Germline lookup yields CDR1 SGHRS and CDR2 YFSETQ. V gave up 0 bases and J gave up 0 bases, with 11 bases separating them. The CDR3 nucleotides read TGCGCCAGCAGCTTGGCCCCGGACTCTAGCACAGATACGCAGTATTTT. It translates to CASSLAPDSSTDTQYF.

The gene calls are TRBV6-5 and TRBJ2-7, with a possible D match to TRBD2 (6 bases). Per germline, CDR1 MNHEY and CDR2 SVGAGI. This CDR3 contains 14 residues. V was pared by 6 bases and J by 3 bases, with 15 bases between. CDR3 in DNA: TGTGCCAGCAGCCTCCTAATGGGAGGCTACGAGCAGTACTTC. Protein sequence: CASSLLMGGYEQYF.

V gene TRBV11-2 combines with J gene TRBJ2-3; D is perhaps TRBD1 (6 bases). Germline V gives CDR1 SGHAT, CDR2 FQNNGV. V was clipped by 4 bases and J by 3 bases, with 14 bases between them. The CDR3 loop spans 15 amino acids. CDR3 DNA sequence: TGTGCCAGCAGCTCTCGACAGGAAAGGACAGATACGCAGTATTTT. Protein sequence: CASSSRQERTDTQYF.

The chain employs TRBV19 and TRBJ2-7; D is perhaps TRBD2 (6 bases). Trimming pared 11 bases from V and 5 bases from J, leaving 19 bases between. This CDR3 is 13 amino acids long. Germline V gene data show CDR1 as LNHDA and CDR2 as SQIVND (reference sequence). CDR3 protein: CAGSTRLGNEQYF. The CDR3, as DNA: TGTGCCGGCTCCACCAGACTAGGGAACGAGCAGTACTTC.

The V and J genes are TRBV29-1 and TRBJ2-3; D perhaps matches TRBD2 (6 bases). The CDR3 is 15 amino acids. Per germline, CDR1 SQVTM and CDR2 ANQGSEA. Trimming took 4 bases from V and 0 from J, leaving 14 bases between them. CDR3 region: CSVAGLLSSTDTQYF. In DNA form, the CDR3 reads TGCAGCGTTGCGGGACTTCTTTCTAGCACAGATACGCAGTATTTT.

This CDR3 reads CASSERRSQETQYF. CDR3 DNA sequence: TGCGCCAGCAGTGAGCGACGGAGCCAAGAGACCCAGTACTTC. This rearrangement joins TRBV10-1 to TRBJ2-5; D not certain. The CDR3 has 14 amino acids. From germline, CDR1 is WNHNN and CDR2 SYGVQD (reference sequence). The V end lost 2 bases, the J end lost 1 base, and 8 bases lay between the germline ends.

The chain uses TRBV19 and TRBJ1-1, with D perhaps TRBD1 (5 bases). Germline-derived CDR1 and CDR2 are LNHDA and SQIVND (reference sequence). The CDR3 length is 14 residues. V lost 5 bases and J 6 bases, leaving 16 bases between the germline ends. The CDR3 is CASSVQGAGAEAFF. For the CDR3, the DNA is TGTGCCAGTAGTGTGCAGGGCGCCGGTGCTGAAGCTTTCTTT.